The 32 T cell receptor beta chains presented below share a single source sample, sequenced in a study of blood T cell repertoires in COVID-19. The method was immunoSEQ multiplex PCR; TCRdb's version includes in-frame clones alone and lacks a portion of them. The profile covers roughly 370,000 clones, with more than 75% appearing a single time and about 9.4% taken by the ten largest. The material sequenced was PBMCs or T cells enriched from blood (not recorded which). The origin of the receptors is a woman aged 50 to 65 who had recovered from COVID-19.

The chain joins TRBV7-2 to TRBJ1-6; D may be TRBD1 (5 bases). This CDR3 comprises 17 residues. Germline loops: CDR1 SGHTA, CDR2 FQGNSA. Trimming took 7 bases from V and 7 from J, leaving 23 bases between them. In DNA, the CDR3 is TGTGCCAGCAACCAAGCTGGGTACGGGGCGGGAAATTCACCCCTCCACTTT. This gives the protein CASNQAGYGAGNSPLHF.

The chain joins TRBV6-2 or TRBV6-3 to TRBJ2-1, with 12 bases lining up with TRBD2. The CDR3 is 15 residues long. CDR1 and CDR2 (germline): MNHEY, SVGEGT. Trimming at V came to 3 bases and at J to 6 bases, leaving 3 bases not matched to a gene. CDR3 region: CASSYSLAGGNEQFF. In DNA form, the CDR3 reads TGTGCCAGCAGTTATTCACTAGCGGGGGGCAATGAGCAGTTCTTC.

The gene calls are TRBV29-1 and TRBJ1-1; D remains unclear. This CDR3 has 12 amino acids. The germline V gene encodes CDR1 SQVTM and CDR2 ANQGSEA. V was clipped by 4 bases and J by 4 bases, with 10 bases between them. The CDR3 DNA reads TGCAGCGTTGTGAACAGCCCCACTGAAGCTTTCTTT. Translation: CSVVNSPTEAFF.

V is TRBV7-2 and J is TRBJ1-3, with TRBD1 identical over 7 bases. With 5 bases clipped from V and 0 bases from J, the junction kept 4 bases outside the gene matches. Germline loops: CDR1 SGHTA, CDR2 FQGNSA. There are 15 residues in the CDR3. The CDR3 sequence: CASSLGTASGNTIYF. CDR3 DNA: TGTGCCAGCAGCCTCGGGACAGCCTCTGGAAACACCATATATTTT.

Written as DNA, the CDR3 is TGTGCCAGCAGCTTGTTAGGACTAGCGGGGAAGACCGGGGAGCTGTTTTTT. It codes for CASSLLGLAGKTGELFF. The gene calls are TRBV5-6 and TRBJ2-2, with TRBD2 identical over 12 bases. The V segment lost 1 base and the J segment 5 bases; nucleotides outside the gene matches: 6. The CDR3 length is 17 residues. Germline CDR1 reads SGHDT; CDR2 reads YYEEEE. Looking up the rest from reference TRBV5-6 and TRBJ2-2 gives the full variable domain: DAGVTQSPTHLIKTRGQQVTLRCSPKSGHDTVSWYQQALGQGPQFIFQYYEEEERQRGNFPDRFSGHQFPNYSSELNVNALLLGDSALYLCASSLLGLAGKTGELFFGEGSRLTVL.

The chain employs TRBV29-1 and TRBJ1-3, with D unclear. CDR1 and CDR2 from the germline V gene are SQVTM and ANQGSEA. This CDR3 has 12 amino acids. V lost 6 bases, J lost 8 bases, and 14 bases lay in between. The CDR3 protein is CSVSGLGDTIYF. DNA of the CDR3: TGCAGCGTGTCGGGCCTCGGGGACACCATATATTTT.

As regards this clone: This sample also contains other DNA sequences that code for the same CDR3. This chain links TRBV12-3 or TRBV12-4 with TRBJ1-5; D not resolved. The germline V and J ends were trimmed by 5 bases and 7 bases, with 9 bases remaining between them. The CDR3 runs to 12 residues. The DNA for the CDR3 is TGTGCCAGCAGTCTCTCGGGGCAGCCCCAGCATTTT. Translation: CASSLSGQPQHF.

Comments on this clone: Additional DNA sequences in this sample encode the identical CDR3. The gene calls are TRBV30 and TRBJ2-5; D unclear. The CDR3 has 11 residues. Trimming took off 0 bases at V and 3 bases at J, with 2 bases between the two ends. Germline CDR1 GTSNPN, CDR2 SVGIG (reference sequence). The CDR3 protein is CAWSVKETQYF. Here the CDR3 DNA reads TGTGCCTGGAGTGTCAAAGAGACCCAGTACTTC.

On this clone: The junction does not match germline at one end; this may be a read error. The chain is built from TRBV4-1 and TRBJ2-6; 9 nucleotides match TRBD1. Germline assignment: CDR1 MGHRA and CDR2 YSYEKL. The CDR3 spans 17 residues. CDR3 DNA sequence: TGCGCCAGCAGCCAGGAGAAACAGGGGGCTGGAGCCAACGTCCTGACTTTC. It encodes CASSQEKQGAGANVLTF.

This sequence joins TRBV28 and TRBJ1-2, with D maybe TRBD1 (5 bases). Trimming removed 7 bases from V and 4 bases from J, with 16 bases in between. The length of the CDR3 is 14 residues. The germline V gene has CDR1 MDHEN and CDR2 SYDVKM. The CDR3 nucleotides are TGTGCCAGCATAACAGGACACAAGGGCTATGGCTACACCTTC. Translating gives CASITGHKGYGYTF.

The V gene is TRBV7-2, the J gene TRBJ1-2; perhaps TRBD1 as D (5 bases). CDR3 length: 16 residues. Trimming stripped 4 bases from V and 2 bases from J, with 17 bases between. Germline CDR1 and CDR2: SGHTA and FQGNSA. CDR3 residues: CASSSRYGGNNYGYTF. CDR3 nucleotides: TGTGCCAGCAGCTCCCGATACGGGGGAAACAACTATGGCTACACCTTC.

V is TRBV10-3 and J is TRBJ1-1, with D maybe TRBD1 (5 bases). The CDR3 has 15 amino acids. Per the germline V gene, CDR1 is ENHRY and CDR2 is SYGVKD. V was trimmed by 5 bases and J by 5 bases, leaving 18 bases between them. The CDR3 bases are TGTGCCATCAGTTCCCAGGGACTTACGACAACTGAAGCTTTCTTT. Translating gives CAISSQGLTTTEAFF.

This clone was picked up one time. This chain's CDR3 is CASSRQGSGYTF. Here the CDR3 DNA reads TGTGCCAGCAGTCGTCAGGGCTCCGGCTACACCTTC. This chain links TRBV12-3 or TRBV12-4 with TRBJ1-2, with a weak D call TRBD1 (5 bases). The CDR3 runs to 12 residues. Trimming removed 5 bases at V and 8 bases at J, with 12 bases between.

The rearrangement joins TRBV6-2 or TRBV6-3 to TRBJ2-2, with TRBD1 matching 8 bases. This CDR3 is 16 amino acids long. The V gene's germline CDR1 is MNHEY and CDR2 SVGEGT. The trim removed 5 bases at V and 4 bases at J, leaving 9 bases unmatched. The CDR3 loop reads CASSLRLGQVTGELFF. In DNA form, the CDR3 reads TGTGCCAGCAGTCTAAGGCTGGGACAGGTCACCGGGGAGCTGTTTTTT.

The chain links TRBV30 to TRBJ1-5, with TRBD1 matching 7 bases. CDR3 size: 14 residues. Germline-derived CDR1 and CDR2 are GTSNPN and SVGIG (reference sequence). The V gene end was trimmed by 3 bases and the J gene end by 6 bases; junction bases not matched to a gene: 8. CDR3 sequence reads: CAWSVRTGRQPQHF. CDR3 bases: TGTGCCTGGAGCGTACGGACAGGACGTCAGCCCCAGCATTTT. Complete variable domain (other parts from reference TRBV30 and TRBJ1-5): SQTIHQWPATLVQPVGSPLSLECTVEGTSNPNLYWYRQAAGRGLQLLFYSVGIGQISSEVPQNLSASRPQDRQFILSSKKLLLSDSGFYLCAWSVRTGRQPQHFGDGTRLSIL.

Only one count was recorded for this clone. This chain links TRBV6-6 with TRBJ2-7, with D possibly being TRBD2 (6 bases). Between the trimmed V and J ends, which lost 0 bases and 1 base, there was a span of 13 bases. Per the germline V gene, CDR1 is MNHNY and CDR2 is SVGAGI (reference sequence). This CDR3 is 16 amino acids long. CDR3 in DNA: TGTGCCAGCAGTTACTCCGGGGGTTTAGTATCCTACGAGCAGTACTTC. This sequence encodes CASSYSGGLVSYEQYF.

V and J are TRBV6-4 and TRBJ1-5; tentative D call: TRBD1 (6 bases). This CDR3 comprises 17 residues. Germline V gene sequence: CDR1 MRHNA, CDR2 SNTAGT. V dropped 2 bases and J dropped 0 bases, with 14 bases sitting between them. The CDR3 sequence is CASSDPSQGYSNQPQHF. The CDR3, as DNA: TGTGCCAGCAGTGACCCCTCACAGGGTTATAGCAATCAGCCCCAGCATTTT.

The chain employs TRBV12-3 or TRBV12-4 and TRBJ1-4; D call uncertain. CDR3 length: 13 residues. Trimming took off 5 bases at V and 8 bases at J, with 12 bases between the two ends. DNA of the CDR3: TGTGCCAGCAGTCCATCAGTCCAGGAAAAACTGTTTTTT. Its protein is CASSPSVQEKLFF.

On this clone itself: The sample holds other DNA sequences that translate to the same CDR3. The CDR3 region has the DNA TGTGCCACCAGTCCGGGACAAGGGTCCTACAATGAGCAGTTCTTC. Translation: CATSPGQGSYNEQFF. V usage is TRBV15 and J usage is TRBJ2-1, with D possibly being TRBD1 (6 bases). The V end lost 6 bases, the J end lost 1 base, and 13 bases lay between the germline ends. Per the germline V gene, CDR1 is LNHNV and CDR2 is YYDKDF (reference sequence). The CDR3 runs 15 residues.

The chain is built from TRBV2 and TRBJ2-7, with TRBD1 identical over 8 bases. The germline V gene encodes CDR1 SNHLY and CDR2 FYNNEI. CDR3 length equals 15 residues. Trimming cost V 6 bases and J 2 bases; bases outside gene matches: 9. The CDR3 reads CASRLWTGITYEQYF. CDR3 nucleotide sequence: TGTGCCAGCAGATTGTGGACAGGGATCACCTACGAGCAGTACTTC. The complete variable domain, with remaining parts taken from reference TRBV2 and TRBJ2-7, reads EPEVTQTPSHQVTQMGQEVILRCVPISNHLYFYWYRQILGQKVEFLVSFYNNEISEKSEIFDDQFSVERPDGSNFTLKIRSTKLEDSAMYFCASRLWTGITYEQYFGPGTRLTVT.

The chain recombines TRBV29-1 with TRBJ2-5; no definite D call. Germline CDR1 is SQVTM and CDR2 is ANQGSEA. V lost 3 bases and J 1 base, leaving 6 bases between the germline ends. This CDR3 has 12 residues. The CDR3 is CSVDPGQETQYF. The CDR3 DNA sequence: TGCAGCGTTGACCCGGGCCAAGAGACCCAGTACTTC. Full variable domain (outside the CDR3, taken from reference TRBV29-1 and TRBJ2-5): SAVISQKPSRDICQRGTSLTIQCQVDSQVTMMFWYRQQPGQSLTLIATANQGSEATYESGFVIDKFPISRPNLTFSTLTVSNMSPEDSSIYLCSVDPGQETQYFGPGTRLLVL.

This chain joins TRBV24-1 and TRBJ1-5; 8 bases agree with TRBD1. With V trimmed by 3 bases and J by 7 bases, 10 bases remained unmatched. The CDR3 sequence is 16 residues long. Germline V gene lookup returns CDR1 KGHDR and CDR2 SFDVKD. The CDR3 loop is CATSDPGTGIGQPQHF. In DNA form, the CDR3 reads TGTGCCACCAGTGATCCCGGGACAGGTATCGGACAGCCCCAGCATTTT.

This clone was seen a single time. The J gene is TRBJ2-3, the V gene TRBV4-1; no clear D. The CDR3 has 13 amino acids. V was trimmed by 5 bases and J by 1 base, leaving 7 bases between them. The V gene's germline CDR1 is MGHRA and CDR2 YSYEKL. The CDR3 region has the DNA TGCGCCAGCAGCTTTCAGGGCACAGATACGCAGTATTTT. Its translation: CASSFQGTDTQYF.

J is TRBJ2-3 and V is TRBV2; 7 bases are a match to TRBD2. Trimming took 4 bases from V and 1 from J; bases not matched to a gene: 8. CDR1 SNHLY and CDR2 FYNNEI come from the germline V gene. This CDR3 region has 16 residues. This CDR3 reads CASSARASGRTDTQYF. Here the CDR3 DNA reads TGTGCCAGCAGTGCTCGAGCTAGCGGTCGCACAGATACGCAGTATTTT. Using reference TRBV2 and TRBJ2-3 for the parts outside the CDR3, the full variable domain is EPEVTQTPSHQVTQMGQEVILRCVPISNHLYFYWYRQILGQKVEFLVSFYNNEISEKSEIFDDQFSVERPDGSNFTLKIRSTKLEDSAMYFCASSARASGRTDTQYFGPGTRLTVL.

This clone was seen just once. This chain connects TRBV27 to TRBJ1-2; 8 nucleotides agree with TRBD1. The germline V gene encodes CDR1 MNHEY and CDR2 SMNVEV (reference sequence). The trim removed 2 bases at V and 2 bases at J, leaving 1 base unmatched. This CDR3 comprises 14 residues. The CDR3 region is CASSLQGANYGYTF. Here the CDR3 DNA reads TGTGCCAGCAGTTTACAGGGGGCGAACTATGGCTACACCTTC.

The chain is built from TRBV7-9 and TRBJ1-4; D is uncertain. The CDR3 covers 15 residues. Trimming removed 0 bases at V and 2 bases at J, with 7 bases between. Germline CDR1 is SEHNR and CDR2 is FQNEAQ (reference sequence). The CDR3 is CASSLAEGTNEKLFF. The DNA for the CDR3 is TGTGCCAGCAGCTTAGCCGAGGGCACTAATGAAAAACTGTTTTTT.

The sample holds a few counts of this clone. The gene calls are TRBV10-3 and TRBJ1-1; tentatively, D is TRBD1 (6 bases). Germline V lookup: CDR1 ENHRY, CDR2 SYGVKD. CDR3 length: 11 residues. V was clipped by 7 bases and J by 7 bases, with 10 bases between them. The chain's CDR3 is CAITQDSEAFF. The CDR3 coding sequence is TGTGCCATCACCCAGGACAGTGAAGCTTTCTTT.

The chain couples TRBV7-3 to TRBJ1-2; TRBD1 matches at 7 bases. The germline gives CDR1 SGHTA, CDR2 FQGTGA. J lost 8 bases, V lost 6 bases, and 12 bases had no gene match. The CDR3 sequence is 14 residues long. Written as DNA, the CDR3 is TGTGCCAGCAGTTCCGACAGGGATGGGTTCGGCTACACCTTC. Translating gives CASSSDRDGFGYTF.

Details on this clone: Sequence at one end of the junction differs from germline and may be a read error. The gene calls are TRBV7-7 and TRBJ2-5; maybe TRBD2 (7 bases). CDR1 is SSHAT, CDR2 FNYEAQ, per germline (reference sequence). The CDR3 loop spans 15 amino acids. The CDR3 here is CASSLGGGLQETQYF. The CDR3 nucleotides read TGTGCTAGCAGCTTGGGAGGGGGTCTACAAGAGACCCAGTACTTC.

The CDR3 protein is CASSFPGQGNTGELFF. The CDR3 nucleotides are TGTGCCAGCAGCTTCCCCGGACAGGGGAACACCGGGGAGCTGTTTTTT. This sequence joins TRBV7-6 and TRBJ2-2, with 8 positions matching TRBD1. The V gene's germline CDR1 is SGHVS and CDR2 FNYEAQ. This CDR3 has 16 residues. Trimming cost V 3 bases and J 1 base; bases outside gene matches: 4. The whole variable domain, remainder taken from reference TRBV7-6 and TRBJ2-2, is GAGVSQSPRYKVTKRGQDVALRCDPISGHVSLYWYRQALGQGPEFLTYFNYEAQQDKSGLPNDRFSAERPEGSISTLTIQRTEQRDSAMYRCASSFPGQGNTGELFFGEGSRLTVL.

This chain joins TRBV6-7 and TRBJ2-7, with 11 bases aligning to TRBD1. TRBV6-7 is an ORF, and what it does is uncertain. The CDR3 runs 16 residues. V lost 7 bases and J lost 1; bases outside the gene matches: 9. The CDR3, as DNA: TGTGCCAGCATCTACCCGGGACAGGGGGTTTCCTACGAGCAGTACTTC. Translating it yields CASIYPGQGVSYEQYF.

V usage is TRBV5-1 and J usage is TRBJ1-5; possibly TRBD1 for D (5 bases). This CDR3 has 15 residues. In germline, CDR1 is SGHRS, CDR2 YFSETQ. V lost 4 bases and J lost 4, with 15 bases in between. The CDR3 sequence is CASSPLSGENQPQHF. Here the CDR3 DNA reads TGCGCCAGCAGCCCTCTTTCGGGGGAAAATCAGCCCCAGCATTTT.